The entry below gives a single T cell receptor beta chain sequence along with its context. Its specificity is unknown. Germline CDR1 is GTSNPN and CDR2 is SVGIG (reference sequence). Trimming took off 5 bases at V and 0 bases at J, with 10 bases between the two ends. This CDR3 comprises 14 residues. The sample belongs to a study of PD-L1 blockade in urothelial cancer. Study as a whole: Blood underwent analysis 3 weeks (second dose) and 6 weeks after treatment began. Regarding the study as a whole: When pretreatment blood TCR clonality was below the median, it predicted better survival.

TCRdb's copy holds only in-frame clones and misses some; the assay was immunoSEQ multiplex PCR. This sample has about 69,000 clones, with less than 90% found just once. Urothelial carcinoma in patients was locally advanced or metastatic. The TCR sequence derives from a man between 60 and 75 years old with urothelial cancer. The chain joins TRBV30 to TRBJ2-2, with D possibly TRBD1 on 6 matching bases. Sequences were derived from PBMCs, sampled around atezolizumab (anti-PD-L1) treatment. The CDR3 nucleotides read TGTGCCTGGGCCCGGACAGCGAACACCGGGGAGCTGTTTTTT. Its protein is CAWARTANTGELFF.